The 7 T cell receptor beta chains below all came from one sample that was sequenced in a study of blood T cells in healthy people across ages. A second PCR of 7 to 11 cycles used a sample-barcoded 5' primer and a J-beta primer mix. Via MiXCR, TCRdb re-called the 5' RACE reads, giving one row per CDR3 protein. The sample gives some 290,000 distinct CDR3 sequences, 27% of which show up once; 25% to 30% is in the top ten. Material: blood. The receptors were gathered from a woman between 65 and 79 years old in good health.

The chain uses TRBV28 and TRBJ2-3, with TRBD2 as a possible D gene (7 bases). The germline V and J ends were trimmed by 2 bases and 4 bases, with 19 bases remaining between them. CDR3 size: 17 residues. In germline, CDR1 is MDHEN, CDR2 SYDVKM. CDR3 in amino acids: CASSLRGRASSSDTQYF. DNA of the CDR3: TGTGCCAGCAGTTTAAGGGGGAGGGCCTCGAGCTCAGATACGCAGTATTTT.

This clonotype has ten or more counts. The J gene is TRBJ2-5, the V gene TRBV6-2 or TRBV6-3; TRBD2 aligns across 9 bases. The DNA end favors TRBJ2-1, so the J call may be wrong. The CDR3 covers 15 residues. The germline V gene encodes CDR1 MNHEY and CDR2 SVGEGT. The CDR3 spells CASSLGVAGAGEQFF. The DNA for the CDR3 is TGTGCCAGCAGTCTGGGGGTAGCGGGAGCTGGTGAGCAGTTCTTC.

The chain has TRBV29-1 and TRBJ2-7; 10 bases are shared with TRBD2. V gave up 6 bases and J gave up 5 bases; unmatched junction bases: 1. This CDR3 is built from 11 residues. Germline V gene lookup returns CDR1 SQVTM and CDR2 ANQGSEA. CDR3 region: CSVGLADEQYF. The CDR3 DNA is TGCAGCGTCGGACTAGCGGACGAGCAGTACTTC.

This clonotype is a singleton in its sample. The V call is TRBV3-1, the J call TRBJ2-7, with 12 bases lining up with TRBD2. J lost 2 bases, V lost 0 bases, and 11 bases had no gene match. Germline CDR1 reads LGHDT; CDR2 reads YNNKEL (reference sequence). CDR3 size: 19 residues. CDR3 DNA: TGTGCCAGCAGCCAAGATCCCCCTTTGACTAGCGGGAGTCCCTACGAGCAGTACTTC. This sequence encodes CASSQDPPLTSGSPYEQYF.

This clonotype has a single count. The chain is built from TRBV7-2 and TRBJ1-3; no definite D call. Deletions cut 3 bases from V and 11 bases from J, with 17 bases between. From germline, CDR1 is SGHTA and CDR2 FQGNSA. This CDR3 comprises 14 residues. The CDR3 spells CASSLNKIGSSIYF. As DNA, the CDR3 is TGTGCCAGCAGCTTGAACAAGATCGGCTCATCCATATATTTT.

This clonotype was detected a few times. The chain is built from TRBV29-1 and TRBJ1-1; D remains ambiguous. CDR3 length equals 12 residues. CDR1 and CDR2 from the germline V gene are SQVTM and ANQGSEA. V was clipped by 5 bases and J by 5 bases, with 12 bases between them. In nucleotides, the CDR3 is TGCAGCGTTTTGGACCCTACAACTGAAGCTTTCTTT. Protein sequence: CSVLDPTTEAFF.

This clonotype was seen more than once but under ten times. The chain has TRBV6-5 and TRBJ2-3, with a tentative D call TRBD2 (5 bases). The germline V gene encodes CDR1 MNHEY and CDR2 SVGAGI. Trimming took 7 bases from V and 4 from J, leaving 15 bases between them. The CDR3 has 14 amino acids. In nucleotides, the CDR3 is TGTGCCAGCACCAAGAAAGGAGGATCAGATACGCAGTATTTT. It translates to CASTKKGGSDTQYF.